What follows are 26 T cell receptor beta chains derived from one specimen sequenced in a study of T cell responses to AZD1222 COVID-19 vaccine. Profiled with immunoSEQ multiplex PCR; TCRdb holds only in-frame clones, not every one. The sample contains about 130,000 clones, 93% of which appear only once. Sequencing used peripheral blood, obtained on day 0 of AZD1222 vaccination. The receptor source for this set is an adult in good health.

The V call is TRBV29-1, the J call TRBJ1-6; 7 bases agree with TRBD1. CDR3 size: 14 residues. Germline V CDR1 and CDR2: SQVTM, ANQGSEA. The CDR3 loop reads CTTAAGGYNSPLHF. The CDR3 DNA is TGCACCACCGCCGCAGGGGGTTATAATTCACCCCTCCACTTT.

This clone was observed a single time. The CDR3 here is CASSTTGSYEQYF. CDR3 DNA sequence: TGTGCCAGCAGCACGACAGGGTCCTACGAGCAGTACTTC. V and J are TRBV6-5 and TRBJ2-7; 7 positions match TRBD1. Losses at the gene ends were 6 bases for V and 1 base for J; bases not matched to a gene: 3. From germline, CDR1 is MNHEY and CDR2 SVGAGI. The CDR3 runs to 13 residues.

The DNA of the CDR3 is TGCAGCGTTGGGGGGGGACATGGCTACACCTTC. It translates to CSVGGGHGYTF. The J gene is TRBJ1-2, the V gene TRBV29-1; D might be TRBD1 (5 bases). This CDR3 is 11 amino acids long. Germline CDR1 is SQVTM and CDR2 is ANQGSEA. Trimming cost V 4 bases and J 6 bases, with 9 bases left between them. Based on the CDR3 plus reference TRBV29-1 and TRBJ1-2, the full variable domain is SAVISQKPSRDICQRGTSLTIQCQVDSQVTMMFWYRQQPGQSLTLIATANQGSEATYESGFVIDKFPISRPNLTFSTLTVSNMSPEDSSIYLCSVGGGHGYTFGSGTRLTVV.

This chain uses TRBV6-5 with TRBJ1-5; 7 bases fit TRBD1. CDR1 MNHEY and CDR2 SVGAGI come from the germline V gene. The CDR3 contains 14 residues. The V and J ends lost 1 base and 6 bases, in that order; junction bases with no gene match: 3. CDR3 DNA sequence: TGTGCCAGCAGTTACTTGGCAGGGGGTCAGCCCCAGCATTTT. Its translation: CASSYLAGGQPQHF.

The V and J genes are TRBV5-1 and TRBJ2-3; the match to TRBD1 covers 9 bases. In germline, CDR1 is SGHRS, CDR2 YFSETQ. The CDR3 has 15 residues. J was trimmed by 0 bases and V by 3 bases; bases with no gene match: 2. The CDR3 is CASSSQGASTDTQYF. CDR3 bases: TGCGCCAGCAGCTCACAGGGGGCCAGCACAGATACGCAGTATTTT.

The chain has TRBV7-8 and TRBJ2-7, with D perhaps TRBD1 (6 bases). The germline CDR1 and CDR2 sequences are SGHVS and FQNEAQ. Trimming took 3 bases from V and 4 from J, leaving 25 bases between them. CDR3 length equals 18 residues. CDR3 nucleotide sequence: TGTGCCAGCAGCTTGTATCAGGGCAGGGGAGACGTAAGTTACGAGCAGTACTTC. Translating it yields CASSLYQGRGDVSYEQYF.

The chain uses TRBV9 and TRBJ1-2; TRBD1 is a possible D gene (6 bases). Germline V gives CDR1 SGDLS, CDR2 YYNGEE. This CDR3 is built from 14 residues. The V end lost 0 bases, the J end lost 2 bases, and 8 bases lay between the germline ends. The CDR3 loop is CASSVEQGNYGYTF. CDR3 coding DNA: TGTGCCAGCAGCGTAGAACAGGGAAACTATGGCTACACCTTC.

J is TRBJ1-2 and V is TRBV3-1 (or the pseudogene TRBV3-2); weak D call: TRBD1 (5 bases). The germline V and J ends were trimmed by 0 bases and 10 bases, with 9 bases remaining between them. This CDR3 is built from 12 residues. Germline values: CDR1 LGHDT, CDR2 YNNKEL (reference sequence). The CDR3: CASSQEVGHYTF. The CDR3 DNA is TGTGCCAGCAGCCAAGAGGTGGGGCACTACACCTTC.

The rearrangement joins TRBV12-3 or TRBV12-4 to TRBJ1-5; tentative D call: TRBD1 (6 bases). V was cut by 9 bases and J by 1 base, with 7 bases left in between. The CDR3 is 12 amino acids. The CDR3 sequence is CASGGSNQPQHF. DNA of the CDR3: TGTGCCAGTGGGGGCAGCAATCAGCCCCAGCATTTT.

The chain recombines TRBV7-9 with TRBJ1-1, with D unclear. Trimming shortened V by 5 bases and J by 5 bases, and 15 bases separated the two germline ends. CDR3 length equals 14 residues. In germline, CDR1 is SEHNR, CDR2 FQNEAQ (reference sequence). Here the CDR3 DNA reads TGTGCCAGCAGCCCCCAGCCCCGCGGGACTGAAGCTTTCTTT. Translated: CASSPQPRGTEAFF.

The chain employs TRBV7-2 and TRBJ1-1; D may be TRBD1 (5 bases). The germline V gene has CDR1 SGHTA and CDR2 FQGNSA. This CDR3 has 14 residues. Trimming pared 5 bases from V and 0 bases from J, leaving 10 bases between. In DNA form, the CDR3 reads TGTGCCAGCAGCCTTGACAGACTGAACACTGAAGCTTTCTTT. Protein product: CASSLDRLNTEAFF.

This clone is a singleton in its sample. At one end the junction does not follow the germline gene, possibly because of a read error. The chain couples TRBV23-1 to TRBJ1-5; TRBD1 agrees at 9 bases. TRBV23-1 is treated as an ORF (open reading frame) with a function not yet certain. The CDR3 is 12 amino acids. The CDR3 bases are TGCGCCAGTCGACAGGGGGGTCAGTCCCAGCATTTT. Its translation: CASRQGGQSQHF.

V usage is TRBV12-5 and J usage is TRBJ1-1; a weak D match, TRBD1 (6 bases). V lost 5 bases to trimming and J lost 2 bases, with 12 bases between them. The CDR3 contains 14 residues. CDR1 and CDR2 (germline): LGHNT, FRNRAP. For the CDR3, the DNA is TGTGCTAGTGGTCTCAGGGGCAGTAACACTGAAGCTTTCTTT. Its protein is CASGLRGSNTEAFF.

The rearrangement uses TRBV27 and TRBJ1-4; a possible D gene is TRBD1 (5 bases). The CDR3 totals 13 residues. V was pared by 7 bases and J by 7 bases, with 13 bases between. The germline gives CDR1 MNHEY, CDR2 SMNVEV (reference sequence). CDR3 loop: CASKFGGGEKLFF. For the CDR3, the DNA is TGTGCCAGCAAGTTCGGGGGTGGTGAAAAACTGTTTTTT.

The chain joins TRBV14 to TRBJ1-2; unclear D gene. Germline CDR1 reads SGHDN; CDR2 reads FVKESK. V gave up 0 bases and J gave up 8 bases, with 16 bases separating them. The CDR3 extends over 15 amino acids. CDR3 in amino acids: CASSQDHGQLLGYTF. As DNA, the CDR3 is TGTGCCAGCAGCCAAGATCACGGGCAGCTCTTGGGCTACACCTTC.

This sequence joins TRBV14 and TRBJ1-2, with 9 bases lining up with TRBD1. This CDR3 comprises 12 residues. With V trimmed by 4 bases and J by 8 bases, 2 bases remained unmatched. Germline lookup yields CDR1 SGHDN and CDR2 FVKESK. The CDR3 protein is CASSRDRAGYTF. As DNA, the CDR3 is TGTGCCAGCAGCCGGGACAGGGCAGGCTACACCTTC.

This chain joins TRBV14 and TRBJ2-7; 7 nucleotides align to TRBD1. This CDR3 has 15 residues. J gave up 6 bases and V 4 bases, and 12 bases lay outside the gene matches. CDR1 is SGHDN, CDR2 FVKESK, per germline. The CDR3 here is CASSRRQGEDFEQYF. The CDR3 coding sequence is TGTGCCAGCAGCCGGCGACAGGGAGAGGATTTCGAGCAGTACTTC. Using reference TRBV14 and TRBJ2-7 for the parts outside the CDR3, the full variable domain is EAGVTQFPSHSVIEKGQTVTLRCDPISGHDNLYWYRRVMGKEIKFLLHFVKESKQDESGMPNNRFLAERTGGTYSTLKVQPAELEDSGVYFCASSRRQGEDFEQYFGPGTRLTVT.

The chain uses TRBV4-1 and TRBJ2-3; possibly TRBD1 or TRBD2 for D (5 bases each). V lost 4 bases and J 4 bases, leaving 12 bases between the germline ends. The CDR3 is made up of 14 amino acids. From germline, CDR1 is MGHRA and CDR2 YSYEKL. The CDR3 spells CASSLGAVSDTQYF. Written as DNA, the CDR3 is TGCGCCAGCAGCCTCGGGGCTGTTTCAGATACGCAGTATTTT.

This sequence joins TRBV27 and TRBJ1-5; possible D gene TRBD1, 5 bases. V was trimmed by 3 bases and J by 3 bases, leaving 18 bases between them. The CDR3 is 17 residues long. Germline lookup yields CDR1 MNHEY and CDR2 SMNVEV (reference sequence). The CDR3 DNA is TGTGCCAGCAGTTTGCTTGCCACTCAGGGTGACAATCAGCCCCAGCATTTT. It encodes CASSLLATQGDNQPQHF.

This chain links TRBV12-3 or TRBV12-4 with TRBJ2-1; a weak D match, TRBD2 (5 bases). Trimming took off 3 bases at V and 7 bases at J, with 7 bases between the two ends. This CDR3 spans 12 amino acids. The CDR3 here is CASSFGVNEQFF. CDR3 DNA: TGTGCCAGCAGTTTCGGGGTTAATGAGCAGTTCTTC.

V is TRBV3-1 (or the pseudogene TRBV3-2) and J is TRBJ1-6; D is unresolved. CDR1 and CDR2 (germline): LGHDT, YNNKEL (reference sequence). Trimming pared 6 bases from V and 8 bases from J, leaving 14 bases between. This CDR3 comprises 14 residues. CDR3 DNA: TGTGCCAGCAGGTTGGGGAATTTCGATTCACCCCTCCACTTT. Amino acids: CASRLGNFDSPLHF.

This chain joins TRBV10-1 and TRBJ2-3; 7 nucleotides match TRBD1. The CDR3 covers 14 residues. In germline, CDR1 is WNHNN, CDR2 SYGVQD (reference sequence). The V gene end was trimmed by 5 bases and the J gene end by 3 bases; junction bases not matched to a gene: 5. The CDR3 DNA reads TGCGCCAGCAGTCGTGGCAGGGGGACAGATACGCAGTATTTT. As protein: CASSRGRGTDTQYF.

V is TRBV7-9 and J is TRBJ1-2, with 8 bases aligning to TRBD1. This CDR3 region has 19 residues. With 3 bases clipped from V and 0 bases from J, the junction kept 15 bases outside the gene matches. Germline V gene data show CDR1 as SEHNR and CDR2 as FQNEAQ (reference sequence). The CDR3 DNA sequence: TGTGCCAGCAGCTTCCCAGGACAGGGAACCACAGCCACTAACTATGGCTACACCTTC. This sequence encodes CASSFPGQGTTATNYGYTF.

CDR3 amino acids: CATSRTGEYQPQHF. Written as DNA, the CDR3 is TGTGCCACCAGTAGGACAGGGGAATATCAGCCCCAGCATTTT. The chain has TRBV15 and TRBJ1-5, with 9 positions matching TRBD1. Germline trimming cut 6 bases from V and 5 bases from J; bases unmatched to any gene: 5. The germline V gene has CDR1 LNHNV and CDR2 YYDKDF (reference sequence). The CDR3 runs to 14 residues.

The V gene is TRBV5-1, the J gene TRBJ1-1, with no clear D. CDR1 is SGHRS and CDR2 is YFSETQ in the germline V gene. This CDR3 has 14 amino acids. Trimming left V 2 bases short and J 0 bases short, with 8 bases between. The CDR3 is CASSFSNMNTEAFF. The CDR3 DNA is TGCGCCAGCAGCTTCTCAAACATGAACACTGAAGCTTTCTTT.

The V gene is TRBV29-1, the J gene TRBJ1-4; D is ambiguous. CDR1 is SQVTM, CDR2 ANQGSEA, per germline. V shed 4 bases and J shed 0 bases, with 9 bases lying between them. The CDR3 has 14 residues. The CDR3 DNA reads TGCAGCGTTGGGGTACTTGCAACTAATGAAAAACTGTTTTTT. Translating gives CSVGVLATNEKLFF.